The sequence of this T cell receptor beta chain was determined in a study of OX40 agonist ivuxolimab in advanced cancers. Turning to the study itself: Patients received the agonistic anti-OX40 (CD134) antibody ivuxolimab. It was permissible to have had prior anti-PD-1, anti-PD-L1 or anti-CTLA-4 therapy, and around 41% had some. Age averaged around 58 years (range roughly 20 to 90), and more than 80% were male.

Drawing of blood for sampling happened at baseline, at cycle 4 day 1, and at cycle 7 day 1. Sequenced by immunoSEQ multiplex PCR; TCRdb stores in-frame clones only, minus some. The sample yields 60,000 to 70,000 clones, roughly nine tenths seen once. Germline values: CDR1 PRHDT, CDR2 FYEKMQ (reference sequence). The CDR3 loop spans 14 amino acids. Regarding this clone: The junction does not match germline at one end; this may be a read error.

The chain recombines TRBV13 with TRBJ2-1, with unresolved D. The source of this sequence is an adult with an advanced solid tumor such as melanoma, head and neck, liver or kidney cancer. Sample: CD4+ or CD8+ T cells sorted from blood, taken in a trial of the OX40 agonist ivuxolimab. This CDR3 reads CASSLVAEYNERFF. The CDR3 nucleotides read TGTGCCAGCAGCTTAGTTGCGGAATACAATGAGCGGTTCTTC. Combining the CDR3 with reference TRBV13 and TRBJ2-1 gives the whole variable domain AAGVIQSPRHLIKEKRETATLKCYPIPRHDTVYWYQQGPGQDPQFLISFYEKMQSDKGSIPDRFSAQQFSDYHSELNMSSLELGDSALYFCASSLVAEYNERFFGPGTRLTVL.